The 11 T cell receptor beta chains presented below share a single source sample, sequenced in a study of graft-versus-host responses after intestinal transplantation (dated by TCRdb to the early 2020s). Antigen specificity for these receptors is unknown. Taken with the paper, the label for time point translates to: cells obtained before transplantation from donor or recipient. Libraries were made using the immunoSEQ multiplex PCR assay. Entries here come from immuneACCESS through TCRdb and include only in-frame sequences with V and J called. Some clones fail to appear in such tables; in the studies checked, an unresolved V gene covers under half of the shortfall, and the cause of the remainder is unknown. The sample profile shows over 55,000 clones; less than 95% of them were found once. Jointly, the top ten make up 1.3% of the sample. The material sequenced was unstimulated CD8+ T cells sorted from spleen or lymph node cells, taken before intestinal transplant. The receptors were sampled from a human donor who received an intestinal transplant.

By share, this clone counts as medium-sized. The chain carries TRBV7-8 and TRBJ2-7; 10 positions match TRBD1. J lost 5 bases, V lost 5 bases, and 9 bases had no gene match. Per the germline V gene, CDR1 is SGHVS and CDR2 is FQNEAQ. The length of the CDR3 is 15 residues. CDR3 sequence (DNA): TGTGCCAGCAGCCAGAACCCCGGGACAGGGGACGAGCAGTACTTC. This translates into CASSQNPGTGDEQYF.

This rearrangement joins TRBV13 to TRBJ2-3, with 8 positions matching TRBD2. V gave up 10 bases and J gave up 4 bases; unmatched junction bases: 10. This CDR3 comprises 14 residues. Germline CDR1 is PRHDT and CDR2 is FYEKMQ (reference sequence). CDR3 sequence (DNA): TGTGCCATCGGGGGGGGAGTTAGTTCAGATACGCAGTATTTT. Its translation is CAIGGGVSSDTQYF.

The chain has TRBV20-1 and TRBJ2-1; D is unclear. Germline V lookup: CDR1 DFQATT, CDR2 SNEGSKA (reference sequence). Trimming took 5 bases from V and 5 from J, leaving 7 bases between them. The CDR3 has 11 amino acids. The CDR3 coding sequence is TGCAGTGCTCCCCGAGACAATGAGCAGTTCTTC. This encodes CSAPRDNEQFF.

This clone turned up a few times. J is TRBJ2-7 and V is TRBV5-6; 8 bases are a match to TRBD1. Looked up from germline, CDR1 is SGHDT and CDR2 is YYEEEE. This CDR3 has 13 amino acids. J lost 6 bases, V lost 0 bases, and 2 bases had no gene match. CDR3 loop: CASSLGTGSEQYF. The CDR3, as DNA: TGTGCCAGCAGCTTGGGGACAGGGAGCGAGCAGTACTTC.

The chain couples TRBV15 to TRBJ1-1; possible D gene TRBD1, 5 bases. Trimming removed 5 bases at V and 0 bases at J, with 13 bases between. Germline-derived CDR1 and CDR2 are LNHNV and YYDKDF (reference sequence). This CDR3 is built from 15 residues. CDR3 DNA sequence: TGTGCCACCAGCCCTATACAGGAGATGAACACTGAAGCTTTCTTT. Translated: CATSPIQEMNTEAFF. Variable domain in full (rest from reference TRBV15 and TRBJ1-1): DAMVIQNPRYQVTQFGKPVTLSCSQTLNHNVMYWYQQKSSQAPKLLFHYYDKDFNNEADTPDNFQSRRPNTSFCFLDIRSPGLGDTAMYLCATSPIQEMNTEAFFGQGTRLTVV.

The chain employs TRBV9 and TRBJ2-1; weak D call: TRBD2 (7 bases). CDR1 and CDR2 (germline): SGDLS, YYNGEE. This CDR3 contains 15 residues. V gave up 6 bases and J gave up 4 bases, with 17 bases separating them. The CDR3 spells CASTSGAGEYNEQFF. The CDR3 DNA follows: TGTGCCAGCACCTCAGGGGCGGGAGAATACAATGAGCAGTTCTTC. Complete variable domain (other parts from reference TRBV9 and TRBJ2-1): DSGVTQTPKHLITATGQRVTLRCSPRSGDLSVYWYQQSLDQGLQFLIQYYNGEERAKGNILERFSAQQFPDLHSELNLSSLELGDSALYFCASTSGAGEYNEQFFGPGTRLTVL.

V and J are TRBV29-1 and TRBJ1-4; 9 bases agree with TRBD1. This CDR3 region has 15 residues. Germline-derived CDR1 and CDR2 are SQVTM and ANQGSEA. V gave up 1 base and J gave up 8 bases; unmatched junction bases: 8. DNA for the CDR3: TGCAGCGTTGAAGCTGGGGGGACAGGGCGCGAAAAACTGTTTTTT. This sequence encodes CSVEAGGTGREKLFF.

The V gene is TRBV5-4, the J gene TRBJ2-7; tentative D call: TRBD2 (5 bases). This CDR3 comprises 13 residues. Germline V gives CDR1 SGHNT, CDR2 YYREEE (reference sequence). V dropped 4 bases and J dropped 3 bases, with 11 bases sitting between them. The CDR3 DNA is TGTGCCAGCAGCCCCGCGGGCCACTACGAGCAGTACTTC. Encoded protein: CASSPAGHYEQYF.

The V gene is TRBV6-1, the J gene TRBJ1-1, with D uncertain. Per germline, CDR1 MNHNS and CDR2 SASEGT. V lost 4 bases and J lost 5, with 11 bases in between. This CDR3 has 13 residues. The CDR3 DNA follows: TGTGCCAGCAGTGTCCAGCTGGAGACTGAAGCTTTCTTT. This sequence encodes CASSVQLETEAFF.

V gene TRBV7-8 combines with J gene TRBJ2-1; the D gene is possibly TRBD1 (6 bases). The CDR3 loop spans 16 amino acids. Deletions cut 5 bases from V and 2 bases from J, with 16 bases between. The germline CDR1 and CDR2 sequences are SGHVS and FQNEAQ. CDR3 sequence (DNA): TGTGCCAGCAGCCCCCCGGCAGAGGGGGCCTACAATGAGCAGTTCTTC. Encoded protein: CASSPPAEGAYNEQFF. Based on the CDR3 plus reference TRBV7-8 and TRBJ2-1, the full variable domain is GAGVSQSPRYKVAKRGQDVALRCDPISGHVSLFWYQQALGQGPEFLTYFQNEAQLDKSGLPSDRFFAERPEGSVSTLKIQRTQQEDSAVYLCASSPPAEGAYNEQFFGPGTRLTVL.

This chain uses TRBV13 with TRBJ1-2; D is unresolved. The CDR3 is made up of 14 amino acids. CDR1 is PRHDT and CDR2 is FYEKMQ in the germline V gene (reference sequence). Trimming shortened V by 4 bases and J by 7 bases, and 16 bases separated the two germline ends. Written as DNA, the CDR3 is TGTGCCAGCAGCTCAGGCCCCACTTCACCTGGCTACACCTTC. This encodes CASSSGPTSPGYTF.